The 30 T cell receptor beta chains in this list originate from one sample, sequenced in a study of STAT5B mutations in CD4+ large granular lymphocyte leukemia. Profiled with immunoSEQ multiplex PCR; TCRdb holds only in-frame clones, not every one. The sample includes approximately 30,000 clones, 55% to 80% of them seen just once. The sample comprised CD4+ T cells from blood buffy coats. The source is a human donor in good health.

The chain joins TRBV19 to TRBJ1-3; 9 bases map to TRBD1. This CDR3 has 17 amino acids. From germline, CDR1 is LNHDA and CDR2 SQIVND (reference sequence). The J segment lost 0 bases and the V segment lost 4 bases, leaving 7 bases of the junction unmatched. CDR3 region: CASSTPGTGSSGNTIYF. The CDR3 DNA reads TGTGCCAGTAGTACTCCCGGGACAGGGAGCTCTGGAAACACCATATATTTT.

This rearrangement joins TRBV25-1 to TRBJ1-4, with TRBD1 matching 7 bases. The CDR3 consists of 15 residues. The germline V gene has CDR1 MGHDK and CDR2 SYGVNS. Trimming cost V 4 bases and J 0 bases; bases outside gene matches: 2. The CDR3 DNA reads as TGTGCCAGCAGTGGACAGGGCACAACTAATGAAAAACTGTTTTTT. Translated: CASSGQGTTNEKLFF.

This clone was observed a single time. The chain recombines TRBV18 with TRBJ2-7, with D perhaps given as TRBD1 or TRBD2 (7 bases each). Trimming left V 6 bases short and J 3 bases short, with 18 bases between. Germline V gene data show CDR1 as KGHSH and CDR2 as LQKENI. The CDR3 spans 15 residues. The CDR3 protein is CASSNPRGGDYEQYF. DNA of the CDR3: TGTGCCAGCTCCAACCCCAGGGGGGGGGACTACGAGCAGTACTTC.

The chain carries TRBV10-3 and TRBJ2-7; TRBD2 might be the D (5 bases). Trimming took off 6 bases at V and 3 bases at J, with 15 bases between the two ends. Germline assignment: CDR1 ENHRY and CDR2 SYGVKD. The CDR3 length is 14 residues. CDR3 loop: CAIRDSEVVYEQYF. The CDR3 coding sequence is TGTGCCATCAGGGACTCGGAGGTCGTCTACGAGCAGTACTTC.

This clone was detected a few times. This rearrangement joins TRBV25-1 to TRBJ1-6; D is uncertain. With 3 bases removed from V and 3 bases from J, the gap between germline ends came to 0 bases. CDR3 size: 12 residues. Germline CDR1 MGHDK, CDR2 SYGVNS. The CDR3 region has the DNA TGTGCCAGCAGTGACTATAATTCACCCCTCCACTTT. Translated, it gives CASSDYNSPLHF.

The CDR3 is CAISENGGAGDTQYF. DNA of the CDR3: TGTGCCATCAGTGAAAACGGGGGGGCTGGAGATACGCAGTATTTT. This chain uses TRBV10-3 with TRBJ2-3, with 8 positions matching TRBD2. Germline V lookup: CDR1 ENHRY, CDR2 SYGVKD. The V segment lost 3 bases and the J segment 5 bases; nucleotides outside the gene matches: 7. The CDR3 has 15 residues.

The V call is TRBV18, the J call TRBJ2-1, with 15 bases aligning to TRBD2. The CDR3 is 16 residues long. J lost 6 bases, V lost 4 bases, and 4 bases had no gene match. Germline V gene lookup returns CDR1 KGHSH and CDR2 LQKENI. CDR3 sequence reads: CASSRWTSGGGNEQFF. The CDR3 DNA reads TGTGCCAGCTCACGGTGGACTAGCGGGGGGGGCAATGAGCAGTTCTTC.

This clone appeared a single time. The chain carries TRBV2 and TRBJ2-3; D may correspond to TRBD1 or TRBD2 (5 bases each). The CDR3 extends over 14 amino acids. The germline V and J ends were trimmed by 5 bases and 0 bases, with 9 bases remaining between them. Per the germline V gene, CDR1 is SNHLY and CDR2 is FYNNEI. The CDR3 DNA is TGTGCCAGCAGTAACGGGGCTAGCACAGATACGCAGTATTTT. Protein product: CASSNGASTDTQYF. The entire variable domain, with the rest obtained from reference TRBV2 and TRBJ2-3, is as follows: EPEVTQTPSHQVTQMGQEVILRCVPISNHLYFYWYRQILGQKVEFLVSFYNNEISEKSEIFDDQFSVERPDGSNFTLKIRSTKLEDSAMYFCASSNGASTDTQYFGPGTRLTVL.

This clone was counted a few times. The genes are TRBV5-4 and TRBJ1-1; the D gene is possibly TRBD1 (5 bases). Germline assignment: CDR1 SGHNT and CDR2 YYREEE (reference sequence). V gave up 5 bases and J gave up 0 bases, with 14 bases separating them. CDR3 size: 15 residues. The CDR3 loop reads CASRPSGTVNTEAFF. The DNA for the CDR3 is TGTGCCAGCAGACCCTCAGGGACGGTGAACACTGAAGCTTTCTTT.

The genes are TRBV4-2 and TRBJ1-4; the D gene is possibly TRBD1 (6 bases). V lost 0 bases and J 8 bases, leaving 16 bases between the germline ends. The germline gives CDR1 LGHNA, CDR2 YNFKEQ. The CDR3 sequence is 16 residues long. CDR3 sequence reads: CASSQEWTAPGEKLFF. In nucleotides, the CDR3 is TGTGCCAGCAGCCAAGAGTGGACAGCCCCGGGGGAAAAACTGTTTTTT.

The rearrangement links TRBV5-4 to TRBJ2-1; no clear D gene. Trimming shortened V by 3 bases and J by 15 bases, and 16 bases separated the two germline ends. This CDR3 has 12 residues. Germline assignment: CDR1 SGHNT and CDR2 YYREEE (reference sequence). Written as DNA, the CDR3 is TGTGCCAGCAGCTCCCCGGTAGGGCGTCGGTTCTTC. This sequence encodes CASSSPVGRRFF.

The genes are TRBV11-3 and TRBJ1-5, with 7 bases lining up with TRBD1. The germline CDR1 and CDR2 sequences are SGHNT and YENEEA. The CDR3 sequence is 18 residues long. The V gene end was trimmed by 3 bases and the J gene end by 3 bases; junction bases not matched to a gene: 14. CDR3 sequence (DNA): TGTGCCAGCAGCTTGAACCCCGGACAGGAAAGTAACAATCAGCCCCAGCATTTT. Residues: CASSLNPGQESNNQPQHF.

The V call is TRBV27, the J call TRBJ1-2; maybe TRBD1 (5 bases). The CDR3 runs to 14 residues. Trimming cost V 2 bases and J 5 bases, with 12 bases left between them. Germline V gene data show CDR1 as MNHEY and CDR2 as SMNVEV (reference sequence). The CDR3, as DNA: TGTGCCAGCAGTTTAAAAACGGGGGTATATGGCTACACCTTC. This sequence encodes CASSLKTGVYGYTF.

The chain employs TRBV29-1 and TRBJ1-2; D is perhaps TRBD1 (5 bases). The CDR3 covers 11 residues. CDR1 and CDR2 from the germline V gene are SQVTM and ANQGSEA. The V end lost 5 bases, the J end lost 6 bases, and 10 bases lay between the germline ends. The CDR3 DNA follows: TGCAGCGTTTTTGGGGACGATGGCTACACCTTC. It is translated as CSVFGDDGYTF.

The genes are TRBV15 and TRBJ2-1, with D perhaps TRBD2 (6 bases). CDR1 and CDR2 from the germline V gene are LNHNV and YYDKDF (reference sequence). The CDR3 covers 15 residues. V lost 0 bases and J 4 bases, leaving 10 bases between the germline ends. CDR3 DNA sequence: TGTGCCACCAGCAGAGATTATGCGGGATACAATGAGCAGTTCTTC. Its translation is CATSRDYAGYNEQFF.

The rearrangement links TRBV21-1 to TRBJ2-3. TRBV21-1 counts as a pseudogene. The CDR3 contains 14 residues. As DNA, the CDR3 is TGTGCCAGCAGCAAAAAGGGCAGCACAGATACGCAGTATTTT. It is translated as CASSKKGSTDTQYF.

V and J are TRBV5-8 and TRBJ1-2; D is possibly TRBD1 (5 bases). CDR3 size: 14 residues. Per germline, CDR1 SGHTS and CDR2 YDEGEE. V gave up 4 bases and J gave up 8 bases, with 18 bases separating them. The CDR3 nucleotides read TGTGCCAGCAGCCTCAACCAGGGACTCGGCGGCTACACCTTC. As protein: CASSLNQGLGGYTF.

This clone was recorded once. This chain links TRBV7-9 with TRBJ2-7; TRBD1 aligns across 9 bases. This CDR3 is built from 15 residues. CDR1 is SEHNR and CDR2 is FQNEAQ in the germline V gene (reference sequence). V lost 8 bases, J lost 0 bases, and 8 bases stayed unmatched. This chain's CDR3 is CASATGQGNSYEQYF. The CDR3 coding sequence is TGTGCCAGCGCCACTGGACAGGGGAACTCCTACGAGCAGTACTTC.

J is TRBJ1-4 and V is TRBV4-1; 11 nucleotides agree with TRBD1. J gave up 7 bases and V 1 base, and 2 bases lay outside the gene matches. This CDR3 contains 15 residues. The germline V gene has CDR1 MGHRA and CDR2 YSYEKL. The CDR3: CASSQAGTGGEKLFF. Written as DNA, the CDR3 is TGCGCCAGCAGCCAAGCAGGGACAGGGGGTGAAAAACTGTTTTTT.

The CDR3 coding sequence is TGTGCCAGCAGCCAAGATCCGGGAAGTAACACTGAAGCTTTCTTT. Translated, it gives CASSQDPGSNTEAFF. The chain employs TRBV4-2 and TRBJ1-1; D gene unclear. Deletions cut 0 bases from V and 2 bases from J, with 10 bases between. Germline V gives CDR1 LGHNA, CDR2 YNFKEQ. The CDR3 runs to 15 residues.

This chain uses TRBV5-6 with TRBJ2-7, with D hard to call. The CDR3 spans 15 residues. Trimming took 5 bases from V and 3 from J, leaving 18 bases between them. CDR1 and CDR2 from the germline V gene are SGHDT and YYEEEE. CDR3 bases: TGTGCCAGCAGTCAAAGTTTTCGGTTTAGCTACGAGCAGTACTTC. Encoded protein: CASSQSFRFSYEQYF.

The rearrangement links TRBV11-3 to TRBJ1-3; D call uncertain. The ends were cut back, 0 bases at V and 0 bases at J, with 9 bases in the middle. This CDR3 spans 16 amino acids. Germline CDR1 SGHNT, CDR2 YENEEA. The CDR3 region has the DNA TGTGCCAGCAGCTTAGACGGTGCAAGCTCTGGAAACACCATATATTTT. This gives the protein CASSLDGASSGNTIYF.

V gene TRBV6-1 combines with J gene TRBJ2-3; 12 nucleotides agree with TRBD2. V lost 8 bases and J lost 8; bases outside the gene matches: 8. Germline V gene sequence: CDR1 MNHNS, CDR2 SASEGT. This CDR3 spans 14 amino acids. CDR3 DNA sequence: TGTGCCAGCTCTAGCGGGGGGGCCACGAGTACGCAGTATTTT. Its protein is CASSSGGATSTQYF.

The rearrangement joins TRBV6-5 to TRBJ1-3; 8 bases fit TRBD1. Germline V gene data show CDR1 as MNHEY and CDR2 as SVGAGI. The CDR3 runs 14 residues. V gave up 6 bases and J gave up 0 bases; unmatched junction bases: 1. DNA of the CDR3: TGTGCCAGCAGAGACAGGGGCTCTGGAAACACCATATATTTT. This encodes CASRDRGSGNTIYF.

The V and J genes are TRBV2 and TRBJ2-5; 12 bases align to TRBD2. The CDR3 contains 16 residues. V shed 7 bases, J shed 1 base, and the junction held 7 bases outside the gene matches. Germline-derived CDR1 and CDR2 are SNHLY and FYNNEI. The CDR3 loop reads CASKETSGGFQETQYF. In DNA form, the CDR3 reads TGTGCCAGCAAAGAAACTAGCGGGGGGTTCCAAGAGACCCAGTACTTC.

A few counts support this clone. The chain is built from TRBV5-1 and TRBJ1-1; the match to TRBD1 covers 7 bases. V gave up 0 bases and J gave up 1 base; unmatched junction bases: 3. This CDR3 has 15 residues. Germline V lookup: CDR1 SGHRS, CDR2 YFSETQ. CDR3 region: CASSLAGQANTEAFF. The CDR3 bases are TGCGCCAGCAGCTTGGCTGGACAGGCGAACACTGAAGCTTTCTTT.

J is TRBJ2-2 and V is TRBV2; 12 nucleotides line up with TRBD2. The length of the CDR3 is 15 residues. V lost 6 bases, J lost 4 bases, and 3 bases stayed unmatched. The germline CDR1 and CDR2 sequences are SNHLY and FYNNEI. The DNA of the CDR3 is TGTGCCAGCAGACGACTAGCGGGGGCCACCGGGGAGCTGTTTTTT. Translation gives CASRRLAGATGELFF.

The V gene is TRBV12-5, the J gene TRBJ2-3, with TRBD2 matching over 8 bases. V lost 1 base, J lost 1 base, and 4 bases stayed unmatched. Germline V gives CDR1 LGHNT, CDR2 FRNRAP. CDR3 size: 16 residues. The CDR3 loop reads CASGLGQAGGTDTQYF. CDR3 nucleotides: TGTGCTAGTGGTTTGGGTCAAGCGGGGGGCACAGATACGCAGTATTTT.

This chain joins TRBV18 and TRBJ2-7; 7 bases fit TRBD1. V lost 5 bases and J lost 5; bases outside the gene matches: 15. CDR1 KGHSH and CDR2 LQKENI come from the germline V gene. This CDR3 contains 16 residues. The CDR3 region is CASSSRQDRSLDEQYF. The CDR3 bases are TGTGCCAGCTCATCAAGGCAGGACAGGAGCCTAGACGAGCAGTACTTC.

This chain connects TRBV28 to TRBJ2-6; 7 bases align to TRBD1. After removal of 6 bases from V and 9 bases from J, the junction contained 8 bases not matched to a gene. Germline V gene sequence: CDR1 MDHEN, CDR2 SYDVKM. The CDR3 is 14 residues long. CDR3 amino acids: CASRTGTAVNVLTF. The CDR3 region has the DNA TGTGCCAGCAGAACCGGGACAGCGGTCAACGTCCTGACTTTC.